This TCR beta chain was found in a study of blood T cell repertoires in COVID-19. At the level of the study: Sample material is recorded as cDNA or gDNA derived from T cells, B-cell-depleted T cells, or PBMCs.

Those enrolled, adults aged roughly 18 to 89 years, came from 20 to 25 US areas. V was clipped by 6 bases and J by 8 bases; unmatched bases: 10. The CDR3 runs to 15 residues. In germline, CDR1 is MNHNY, CDR2 SVGAGI (reference sequence). Method: immunoSEQ multiplex PCR; TCRdb's copy keeps in-frame clones and lacks some. The repertoire has over 250,000 clones, more than 75% of them found once; the top ten carry 2% to 2.5%. The clonotype originates from a woman in her sixties or seventies in a cohort exposed to, infected with or recovered from COVID-19 (not recorded which). The sequencing sample was made of PBMCs or T cells enriched from blood (not recorded which). The V gene is TRBV6-6, the J gene TRBJ1-2, with TRBD1 matching over 12 bases. The CDR3 DNA follows: TGTGCCAGCAGGGGGACAGGGGGCCGGGTACTCGGCTACACCTTC. This codes for CASRGTGGRVLGYTF.